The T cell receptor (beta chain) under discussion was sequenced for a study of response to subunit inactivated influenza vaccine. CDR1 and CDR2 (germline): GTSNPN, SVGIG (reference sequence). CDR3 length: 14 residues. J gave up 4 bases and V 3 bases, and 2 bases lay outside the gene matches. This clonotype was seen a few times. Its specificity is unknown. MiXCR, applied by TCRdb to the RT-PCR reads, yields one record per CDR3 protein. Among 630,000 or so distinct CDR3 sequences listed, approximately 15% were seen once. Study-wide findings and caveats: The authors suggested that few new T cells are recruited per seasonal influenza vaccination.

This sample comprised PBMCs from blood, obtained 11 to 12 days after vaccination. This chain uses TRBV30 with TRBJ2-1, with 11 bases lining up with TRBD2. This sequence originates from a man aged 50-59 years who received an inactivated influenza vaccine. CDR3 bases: TGTGCCTGGAGCGGGACTAGCGGATACAATGAGCAGTTCTTC. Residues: CAWSGTSGYNEQFF.